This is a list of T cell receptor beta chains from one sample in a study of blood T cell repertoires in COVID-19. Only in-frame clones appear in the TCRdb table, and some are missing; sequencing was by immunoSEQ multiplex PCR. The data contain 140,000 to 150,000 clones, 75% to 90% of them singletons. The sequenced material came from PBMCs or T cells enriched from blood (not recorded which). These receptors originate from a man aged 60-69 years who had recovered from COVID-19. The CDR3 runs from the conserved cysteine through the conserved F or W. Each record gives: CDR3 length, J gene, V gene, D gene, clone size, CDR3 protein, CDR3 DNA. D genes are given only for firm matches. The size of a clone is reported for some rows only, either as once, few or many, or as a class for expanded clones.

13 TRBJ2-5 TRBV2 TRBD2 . CASSGGGRGAQYF TGTGCCAGCAGTGGCGGCGGGAGAGGGGCCCAGTACTTC
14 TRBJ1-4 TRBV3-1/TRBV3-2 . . CASSLHTTNEKLFF TGTGCCAGCAGCCTCCACACAACTAATGAAAAACTGTTTTTT
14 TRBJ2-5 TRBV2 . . CASSTGGPQETQYF TGTGCCAGCAGTACCGGGGGACCTCAAGAGACCCAGTACTTC
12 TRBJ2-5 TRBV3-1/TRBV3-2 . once CASSQDRETQYF TGTGCCAGCAGCCAAGATCGAGAGACCCAGTACTTC
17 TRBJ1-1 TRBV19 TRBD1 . CASSIGPTGAPNTEAFF TGTGCCAGTAGTATTGGGCCCACAGGGGCCCCGAACACTGAAGCTTTCTTT
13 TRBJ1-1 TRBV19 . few CASSSDRNTEAFF TGTGCCAGTAGTAGCGACAGGAACACTGAAGCTTTCTTT
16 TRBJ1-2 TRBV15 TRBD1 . CATRPEGQGFLYGYTF TGTGCCACCCGCCCAGAGGGACAGGGTTTTCTCTATGGCTACACCTTC
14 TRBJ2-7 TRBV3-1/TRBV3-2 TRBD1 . CASSQATGGYEQYF TGTGCCAGCAGCCAAGCGACAGGGGGGTACGAGCAGTACTTC
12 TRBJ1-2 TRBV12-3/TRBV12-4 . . CASSETRDGYTF TGTGCCAGCAGTGAGACGCGGGATGGCTACACCTTC
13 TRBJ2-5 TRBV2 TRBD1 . CASSLGGGETQYF TGTGCCAGCAGTTTAGGGGGCGGAGAGACCCAGTACTTC
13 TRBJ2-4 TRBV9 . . CASSAGVGNIQYF TGTGCCAGCAGCGCGGGGGTTGGAAACATTCAGTACTTC
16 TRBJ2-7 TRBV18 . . CASSPPWWTPSYEQYF TGTGCCAGCTCACCACCTTGGTGGACACCATCCTACGAGCAGTACTTC
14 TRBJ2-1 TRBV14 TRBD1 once CASSNRDRYNEQFF TGTGCCAGCAGCAACCGGGACAGATACAATGAGCAGTTCTTC
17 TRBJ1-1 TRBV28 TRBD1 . CASSFEPGQGVRTEAFF TGTGCCAGCAGTTTTGAACCGGGACAGGGGGTTAGGACTGAAGCTTTCTTT
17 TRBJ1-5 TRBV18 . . CASSPRQGGLGNQPQHF TGTGCCAGCTCCCCTCGGCAGGGCGGTTTGGGCAATCAGCCCCAGCATTTT
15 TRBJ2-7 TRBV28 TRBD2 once CASSFWGLAGVWQYF TGTGCCAGCAGTTTTTGGGGACTAGCGGGAGTGTGGCAGTACTTC
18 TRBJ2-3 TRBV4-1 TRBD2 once CASSQTGTSGPSTDTQYF TGCGCCAGCAGCCAAACCGGGACTAGCGGGCCTAGCACAGATACGCAGTATTTT
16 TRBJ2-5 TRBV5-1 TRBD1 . CASSPGQGAQQETQYF TGCGCCAGCAGCCCTGGACAGGGGGCCCAGCAAGAGACCCAGTACTTC
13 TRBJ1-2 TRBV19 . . CASRNTGIYGYTF TGTGCCAGTAGAAACACAGGGATTTACGGCTACACCTTC
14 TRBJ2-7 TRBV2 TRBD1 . CASSEDRGGYEQYF TGTGCCAGCAGTGAGGACAGGGGGGGATACGAGCAGTACTTC
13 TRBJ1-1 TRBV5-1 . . CASSPSQNTEAFF TGCGCCAGCAGCCCAAGCCAGAACACTGAAGCTTTCTTT
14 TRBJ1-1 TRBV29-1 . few CSVVSDNTNTEAFF TGCAGCGTTGTTTCAGACAACACGAACACTGAAGCTTTCTTT
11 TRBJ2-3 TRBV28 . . CASSSGDTQYF TGTGCCAGCAGTTCGGGGGATACGCAGTATTTT
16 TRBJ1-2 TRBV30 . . CAWRGTLLSPIGGYTF TGTGCCTGGAGGGGGACATTATTGAGCCCAATAGGTGGCTACACCTTC
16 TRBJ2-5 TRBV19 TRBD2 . CASSIYLAGRQETQYF TGTGCCAGTAGTATCTACCTAGCGGGGCGCCAAGAGACCCAGTACTTC
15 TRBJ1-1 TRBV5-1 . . CASNRGAAIHTEAFF TGCGCCAGCAATCGTGGGGCCGCGATCCACACTGAAGCTTTCTTT
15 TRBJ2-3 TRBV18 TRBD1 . CASSPTGQGLDTQYF TGTGCCAGCTCTCCCACGGGACAGGGGTTAGATACGCAGTATTTT
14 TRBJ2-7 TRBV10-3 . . CAISVGPGIDEQYF TGTGCCATCAGTGTGGGTCCGGGAATAGACGAGCAGTACTTC
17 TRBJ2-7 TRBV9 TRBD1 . CASSPTTPTGYTGEQYF TGTGCCAGCAGCCCGACTACTCCGACAGGGTATACGGGTGAGCAGTACTTC
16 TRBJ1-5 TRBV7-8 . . CASSSPALVGNQPQHF TGTGCCAGCAGCTCCCCGGCCCTAGTCGGCAATCAGCCCCAGCATTTT
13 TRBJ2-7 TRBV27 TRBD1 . CASSSYGQGTQYF TGTGCCAGCAGTTCATACGGACAGGGGACGCAGTACTTC
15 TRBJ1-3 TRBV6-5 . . CASRPGQSAGNTIYF TGTGCCAGCAGGCCAGGACAGTCGGCTGGAAACACCATATATTTT
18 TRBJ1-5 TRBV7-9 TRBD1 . CASSPGGLSNVKGQPQHF TGTGCCAGCAGCCCAGGGGGGCTTAGTAACGTAAAAGGTCAGCCCCAGCATTTT
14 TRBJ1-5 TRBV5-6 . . CASSLRGIHQPQHF TGTGCCAGCAGCTTGCGAGGAATTCATCAGCCCCAGCATTTT
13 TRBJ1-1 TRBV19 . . CATRGQHNTEAFF TGTGCCACTAGAGGACAGCATAACACTGAAGCTTTCTTT
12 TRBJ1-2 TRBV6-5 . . CASSYSSYGYTF TGTGCCAGCAGTTACTCGTCCTACGGCTACACCTTC
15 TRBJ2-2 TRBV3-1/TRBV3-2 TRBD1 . CASSQGTGNTGELFF TGTGCCAGCAGCCAAGGGACAGGGAACACCGGGGAGCTGTTTTTT
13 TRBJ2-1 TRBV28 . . CASSSPLSDEQFF TGTGCCAGCAGTTCTCCCCTGAGCGATGAGCAGTTCTTC
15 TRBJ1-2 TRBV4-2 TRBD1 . CASSQAAGGNYGYTF TGTGCCAGCAGCCAAGCGGCAGGGGGAAACTATGGCTACACCTTC
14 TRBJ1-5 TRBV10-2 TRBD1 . CASSSGGSNQPQHF TGCGCCAGCAGCTCAGGGGGAAGCAATCAGCCCCAGCATTTT
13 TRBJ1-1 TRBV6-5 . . CASSYPGGGEAFF TGTGCCAGCAGTTACCCGGGAGGAGGGGAAGCTTTCTTT
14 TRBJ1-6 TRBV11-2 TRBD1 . CASSLGQGNSPLHF TGTGCCAGCAGCTTAGGACAGGGAAACTCACCCCTCCACTTT
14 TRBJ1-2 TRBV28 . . CASTLDGGLSGYTF TGTGCCAGCACTCTAGACGGGGGGTTGAGTGGCTACACCTTC
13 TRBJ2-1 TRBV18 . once CASSRGRDNEQFF TGTGCCAGCTCACGAGGGCGGGACAATGAGCAGTTCTTC
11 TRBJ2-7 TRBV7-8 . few CASSLYYEQYF TGTGCCAGCAGCCTATACTACGAGCAGTACTTC
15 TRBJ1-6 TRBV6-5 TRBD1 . CASSPDREGNSPLHF TGTGCCAGCAGCCCCGACAGGGAAGGAAATTCACCCCTCCACTTT
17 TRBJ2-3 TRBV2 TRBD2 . CASSEATSGGRIDTQYF TGTGCCAGCAGTGAAGCAACTAGCGGGGGGCGGATAGATACGCAGTATTTT
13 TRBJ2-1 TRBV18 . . CASSKADTSEQFF TGTGCCAGCTCAAAGGCGGACACCAGTGAGCAGTTCTTC
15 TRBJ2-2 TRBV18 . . CASWGGSSNTGELFF TGTGCCAGCTGGGGGGGCTCGTCGAACACCGGGGAGCTGTTTTTT
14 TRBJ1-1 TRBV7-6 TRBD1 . CASRPGQANTEAFF TGTGCCAGCAGACCGGGACAGGCGAACACTGAAGCTTTCTTT
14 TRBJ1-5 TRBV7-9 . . CASSLEPGDQPQHF TGTGCCAGCAGCTTAGAACCAGGTGATCAGCCCCAGCATTTT
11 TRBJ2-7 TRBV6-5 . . CATAGYYEQYF TGTGCCACCGCGGGGTACTACGAGCAGTACTTC
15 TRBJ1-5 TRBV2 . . CASRVTGLSNQPQHF TGTGCCAGCAGGGTCACAGGCCTAAGCAATCAGCCCCAGCATTTT
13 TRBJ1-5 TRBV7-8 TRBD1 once CASSPDRVVAQHF TGTGCCAGCAGTCCGGACAGGGTAGTAGCCCAGCATTTT